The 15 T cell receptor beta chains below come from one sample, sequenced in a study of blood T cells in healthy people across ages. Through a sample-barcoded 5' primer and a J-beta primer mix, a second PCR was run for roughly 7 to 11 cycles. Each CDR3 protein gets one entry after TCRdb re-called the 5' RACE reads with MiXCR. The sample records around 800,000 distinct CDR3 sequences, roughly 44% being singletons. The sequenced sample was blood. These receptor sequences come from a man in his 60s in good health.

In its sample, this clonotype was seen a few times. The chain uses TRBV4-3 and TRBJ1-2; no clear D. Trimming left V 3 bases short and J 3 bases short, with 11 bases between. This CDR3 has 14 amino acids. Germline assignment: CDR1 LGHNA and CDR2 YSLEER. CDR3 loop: CASSQDTRDYGYTF. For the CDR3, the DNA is TGCGCCAGCAGCCAGGATACAAGGGACTATGGCTACACCTTC.

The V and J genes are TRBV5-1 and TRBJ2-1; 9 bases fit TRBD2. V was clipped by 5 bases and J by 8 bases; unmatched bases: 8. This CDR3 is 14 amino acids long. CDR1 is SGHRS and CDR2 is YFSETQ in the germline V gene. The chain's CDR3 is CASRQRGAGDEQFF. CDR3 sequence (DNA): TGCGCCAGCAGACAGCGGGGGGCCGGGGATGAGCAGTTCTTC.

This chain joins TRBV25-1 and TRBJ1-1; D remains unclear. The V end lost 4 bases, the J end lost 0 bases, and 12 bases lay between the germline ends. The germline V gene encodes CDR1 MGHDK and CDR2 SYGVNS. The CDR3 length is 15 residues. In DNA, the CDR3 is TGTGCCAGCAGTGTATCAGCGGGGATGAACACTGAAGCTTTCTTT. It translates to CASSVSAGMNTEAFF.

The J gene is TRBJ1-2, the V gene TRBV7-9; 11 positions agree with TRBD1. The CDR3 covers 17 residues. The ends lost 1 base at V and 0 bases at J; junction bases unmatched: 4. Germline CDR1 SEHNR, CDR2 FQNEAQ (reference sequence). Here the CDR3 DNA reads TGTGCCAGCAGCTTAGTCCCGGGACAGGGGGCTAACTATGGCTACACCTTC. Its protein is CASSLVPGQGANYGYTF.

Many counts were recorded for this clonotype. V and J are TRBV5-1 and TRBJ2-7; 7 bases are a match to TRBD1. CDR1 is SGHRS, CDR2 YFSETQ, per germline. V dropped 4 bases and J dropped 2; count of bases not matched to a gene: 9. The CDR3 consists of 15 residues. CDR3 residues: CASSRNPGQTYEQYF. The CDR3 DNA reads TGCGCCAGCAGCAGAAATCCGGGACAGACCTACGAGCAGTACTTC.

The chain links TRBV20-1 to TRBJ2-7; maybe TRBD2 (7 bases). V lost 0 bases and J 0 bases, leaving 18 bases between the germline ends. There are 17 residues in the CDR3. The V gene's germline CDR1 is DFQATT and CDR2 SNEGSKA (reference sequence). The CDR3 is CSARDLGRGAGSYEQYF. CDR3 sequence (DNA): TGCAGTGCTAGAGATCTGGGCCGGGGGGCCGGCTCCTACGAGCAGTACTTC.

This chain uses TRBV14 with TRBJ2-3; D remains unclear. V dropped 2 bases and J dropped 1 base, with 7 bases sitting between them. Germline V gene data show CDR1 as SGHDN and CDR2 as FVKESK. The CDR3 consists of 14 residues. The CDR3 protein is CASSQYLRTDTQYF. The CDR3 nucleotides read TGTGCCAGCAGCCAATATCTCCGCACAGATACGCAGTATTTT.

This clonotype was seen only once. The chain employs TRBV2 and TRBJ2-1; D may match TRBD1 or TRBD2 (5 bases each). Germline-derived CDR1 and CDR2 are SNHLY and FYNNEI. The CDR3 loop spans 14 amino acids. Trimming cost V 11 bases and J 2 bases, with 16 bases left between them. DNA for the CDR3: TGTGCCGGGAACCGGGACGGGGCCTACAATGAGCAGTTCTTC. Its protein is CAGNRDGAYNEQFF.

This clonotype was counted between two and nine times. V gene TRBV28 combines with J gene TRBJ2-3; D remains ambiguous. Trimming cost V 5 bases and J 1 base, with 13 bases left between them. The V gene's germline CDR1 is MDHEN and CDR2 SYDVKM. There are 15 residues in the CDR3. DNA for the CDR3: TGTGCCAGCAGTCCAGCTGCGCCTGGCACAGATACGCAGTATTTT. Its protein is CASSPAAPGTDTQYF.

The CDR3 sequence is CASSHAGGLPRDTQYF. The CDR3 nucleotides read TGTGCCAGCAGTCATGCAGGGGGACTGCCGAGGGATACGCAGTATTTT. The gene calls are TRBV6-2 or TRBV6-3 and TRBJ2-3; tentative D call: TRBD1 (7 bases). V was pared by 5 bases and J by 6 bases, with 21 bases between. From germline, CDR1 is MNHEY and CDR2 SVGEGT. This CDR3 is 16 amino acids long.

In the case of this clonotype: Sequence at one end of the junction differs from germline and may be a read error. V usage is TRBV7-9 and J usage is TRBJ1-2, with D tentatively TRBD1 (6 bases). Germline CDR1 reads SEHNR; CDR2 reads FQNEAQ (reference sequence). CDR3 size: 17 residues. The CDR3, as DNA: TGCGCCAGCAGCCAGGGACAAGGCCATGTTATTAGCTATGGCTACACCTTC. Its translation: CASSQGQGHVISYGYTF.

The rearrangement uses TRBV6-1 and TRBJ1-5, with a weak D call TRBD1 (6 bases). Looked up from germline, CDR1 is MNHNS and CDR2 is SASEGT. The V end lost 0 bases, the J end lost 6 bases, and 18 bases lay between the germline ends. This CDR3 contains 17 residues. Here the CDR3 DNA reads TGTGCCAGCAGTGAAGCGGGTGGGGGGGCCGTTCGTCAGCCCCAGCATTTT. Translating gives CASSEAGGGAVRQPQHF.

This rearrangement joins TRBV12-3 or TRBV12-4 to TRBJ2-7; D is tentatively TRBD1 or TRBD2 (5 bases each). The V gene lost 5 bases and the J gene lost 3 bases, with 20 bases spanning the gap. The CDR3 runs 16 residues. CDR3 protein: CASSAQGVWGNYEQYF. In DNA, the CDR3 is TGTGCCAGCAGTGCCCAGGGTGTCTGGGGGAACTACGAGCAGTACTTC.

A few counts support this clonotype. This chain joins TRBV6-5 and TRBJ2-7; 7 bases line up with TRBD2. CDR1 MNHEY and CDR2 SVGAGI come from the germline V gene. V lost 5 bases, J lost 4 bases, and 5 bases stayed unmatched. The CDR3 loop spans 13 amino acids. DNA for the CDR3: TGTGCCAGCAGTACGACTAGCCGGTACGAGCAGTACTTC. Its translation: CASSTTSRYEQYF.

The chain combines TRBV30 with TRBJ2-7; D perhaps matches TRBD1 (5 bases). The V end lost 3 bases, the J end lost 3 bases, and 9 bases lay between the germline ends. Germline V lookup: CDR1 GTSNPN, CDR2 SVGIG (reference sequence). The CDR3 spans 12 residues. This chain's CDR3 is CAWSTQGYEQYF. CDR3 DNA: TGTGCCTGGAGCACTCAGGGCTACGAGCAGTACTTC.